Given below is one T cell receptor (beta chain) in context. Authors' data handling: The assay estimated nucleated cells by amplifying reference gene primers. This table comes from immunoSEQ multiplex PCR, and its TCRdb copy is limited to in-frame clones, with some not included. V and J calls and clone size follow that table, whereas D and trimming were derived from the DNA. The sample carries about 210,000 clones, roughly 88% recorded once. This specimen belongs to a study of blood T cell repertoires in COVID-19. Overall study context: Acute-phase and convalescent COVID-19 samples originated in the United States, Italy and Spain.

Germline CDR1 KGHDR, CDR2 SFDVKD. This CDR3 has 12 amino acids. Trimming removed 2 bases at V and 5 bases at J, with 4 bases between. The sequence was obtained from a man aged 50 to 60 with active or convalescent COVID-19. Sequenced material: peripheral blood. The V and J genes are TRBV24-1 and TRBJ2-3; D is unclear. CDR3 in DNA: TGTGCCACCAGTGATTACAGAGATACGCAGTATTTT. Translated: CATSDYRDTQYF.